The 3 T cell receptor beta chains presented below share a single source sample, sequenced in a study of graft-versus-host responses after intestinal transplantation. Profiling relied on immunoSEQ multiplex PCR, and the TCRdb table lists in-frame clones only, not all of them. The sample carries tens of thousands of clones, about nine tenths recorded once. Antigens of these TCRs are unknown. The sample was unstimulated CD4+ T cells sorted from spleen or lymph node cells, taken before intestinal transplant. Every receptor here comes from a human donor who received an intestinal transplant.

The table lists this clone with a count of one. The rearrangement uses TRBV6-5 and TRBJ1-2; 9 bases are shared with TRBD1. Germline lookup yields CDR1 MNHEY and CDR2 SVGAGI. The V and J ends lost 8 bases and 11 bases, in that order; junction bases with no gene match: 12. The length of the CDR3 is 13 residues. The CDR3 coding sequence is TGTGCCAGCGGCTACGGGACAGGGCCTATTTACACCTTC. Translated: CASGYGTGPIYTF.

Note on this clone: Other DNA sequences within the sample encode an identical CDR3. V and J are TRBV7-8 and TRBJ1-1; D not certain. The CDR3 totals 13 residues. The germline CDR1 and CDR2 sequences are SGHVS and FQNEAQ. Trimming took 3 bases from V and 1 from J, leaving 6 bases between them. The CDR3 loop is CASSFSRNTEAFF. In nucleotides, the CDR3 is TGTGCCAGCAGCTTCAGTCGGAACACTGAAGCTTTCTTT.

This clone was observed once. The chain employs TRBV5-1 and TRBJ2-3, with a weak D call TRBD2 (5 bases). Trimming left V 4 bases short and J 4 bases short, with 13 bases between. Germline V lookup: CDR1 SGHRS, CDR2 YFSETQ. The CDR3 covers 14 residues. In nucleotides, the CDR3 is TGCGCCAGCAGCCCGAGCGGCGGAGCAGATACGCAGTATTTT. Translated: CASSPSGGADTQYF. The entire variable domain, with the rest obtained from reference TRBV5-1 and TRBJ2-3, is as follows: KAGVTQTPRYLIKTRGQQVTLSCSPISGHRSVSWYQQTPGQGLQFLFEYFSETQRNKGNFPGRFSGRQFSNSRSEMNVSTLELGDSALYLCASSPSGGADTQYFGPGTRLTVL.